This T cell receptor (beta chain) originates from a study of CD4 and CD8 cells across lung adenocarcinoma regions (dated by TCRdb to the late 2010s). About the study as a whole: The study examined intratumor heterogeneity of the T cell receptor repertoire by comparing tumor centers with tumor margins.

Patients with localized lung adenocarcinoma, a subtype of non-small cell lung cancer, were used as donors. These samples came from the margins of localized lung adenocarcinomas. CD8+ T cells from tumor tissue were profiled separately from CD4+ T cells for TCR repertoire analysis. As concerns this clonotype: This receptor's antigen is unknown. The sample holds no much larger clone one base away, and base qualities are not on file.

Library method: PCR. Instrument on record: HiSeq X Ten. In-frame beta chains were kept once TCRdb had trimmed the public reads at Q25 with fastp and called clones with MiXCR. Each entry merges the rows of one CDR3 protein and shows their most common DNA and genes. This sample holds about 11,000 distinct CDR3 sequences; about 59% were observed only once. Clones ranked in the top ten supply roughly nine tenths of the sample. This TCR came from a male donor with lung adenocarcinoma. The CD4 and CD8 labels of this study may be unreliable. Input material: CD8+ T cells from the margin of a lung tumor. The intended sense of this specimen's cell subset or site label: tumor margin region.

The nucleotides read TGTGCCAGCACAAACCTATGGGACAGGGACTACGAGCAGTACTTC. This is translated as CASTNLWDRDYEQYF. The V and J genes are TRBV6-1 and TRBJ2-5; 9 of the junction bases match TRBD1. The assigned J gene may be wrong: the sequence end matches TRBJ2-7 better. The CDR1 and CDR2 encoded by the germline V gene are MNHNS and SASEGT. The cysteine opens and the phenylalanine closes a CDR3 of 15 amino acids. Only CDR3 DNA remains: 45 bases, in frame from the first base.